This T cell receptor beta chain was recorded in a study of identifying expanded T cells in peripheral blood. Findings and limits, study-wide: About 1.2 clones differed between technical replicates, versus around 15 and 18 over time.

As regards this clone: Antigen unknown. This is likely an artifact of a read error, given a far larger clone one base away.

Sequenced by immunoSEQ multiplex PCR; TCRdb stores in-frame clones only, minus some. This sample has about 78,000 clones, with 84% found just once. The clonotype was recovered from a person aged 18-70 years in good health. Sequences were obtained from blood.

The CDR3 loop is CASSLGHTDTQYF. CDR3 sequence (DNA): TGTGCCAGCAGCTTAGGCCACACAGATACGCAGTATTTT. The rearrangement joins TRBV7-8 to TRBJ2-3; D not certain. Trimming stripped 1 base from V and 2 bases from J, with 4 bases between. CDR1 and CDR2 from the germline V gene are SGHVS and FQNEAQ. The CDR3 is 13 amino acids.